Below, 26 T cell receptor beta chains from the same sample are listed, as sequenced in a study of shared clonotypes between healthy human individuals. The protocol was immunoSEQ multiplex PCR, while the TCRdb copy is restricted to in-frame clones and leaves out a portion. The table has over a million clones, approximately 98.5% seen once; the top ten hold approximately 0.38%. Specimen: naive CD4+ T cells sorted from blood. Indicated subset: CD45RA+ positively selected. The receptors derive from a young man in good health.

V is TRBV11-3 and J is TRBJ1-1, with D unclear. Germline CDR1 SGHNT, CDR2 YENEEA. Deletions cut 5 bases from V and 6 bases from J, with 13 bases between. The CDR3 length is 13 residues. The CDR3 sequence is CASSLLNGAEAFF. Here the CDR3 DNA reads TGTGCCAGCAGCCTCCTAAACGGGGCTGAAGCTTTCTTT.

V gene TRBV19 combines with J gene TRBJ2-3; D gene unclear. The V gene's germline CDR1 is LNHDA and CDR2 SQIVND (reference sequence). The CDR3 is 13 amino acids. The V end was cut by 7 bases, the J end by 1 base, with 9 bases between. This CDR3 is CASTVGRTDTQYF. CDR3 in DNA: TGTGCCAGTACGGTAGGGCGCACAGATACGCAGTATTTT.

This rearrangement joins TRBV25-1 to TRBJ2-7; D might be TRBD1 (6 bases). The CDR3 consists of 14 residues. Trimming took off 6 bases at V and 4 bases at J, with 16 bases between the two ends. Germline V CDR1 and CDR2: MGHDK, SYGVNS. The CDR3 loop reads CASRSPGQDYEQYF. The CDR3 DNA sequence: TGTGCCAGCAGGTCCCCGGGACAAGATTACGAGCAGTACTTC.

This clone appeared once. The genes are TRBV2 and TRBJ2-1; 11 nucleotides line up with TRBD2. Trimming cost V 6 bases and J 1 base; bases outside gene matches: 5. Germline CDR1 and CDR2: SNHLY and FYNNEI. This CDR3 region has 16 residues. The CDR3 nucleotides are TGTGCCAGCAGGGAACTAGCGGGAGTATCCTACAATGAGCAGTTCTTC. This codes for CASRELAGVSYNEQFF.

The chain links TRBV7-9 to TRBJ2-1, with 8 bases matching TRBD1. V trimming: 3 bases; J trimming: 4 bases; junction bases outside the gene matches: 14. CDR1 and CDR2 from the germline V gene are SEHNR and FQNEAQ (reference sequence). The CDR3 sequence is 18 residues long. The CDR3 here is CASSFGGTGLLGYNEQFF. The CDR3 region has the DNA TGTGCCAGCAGCTTCGGAGGGACAGGACTATTGGGTTACAATGAGCAGTTCTTC.

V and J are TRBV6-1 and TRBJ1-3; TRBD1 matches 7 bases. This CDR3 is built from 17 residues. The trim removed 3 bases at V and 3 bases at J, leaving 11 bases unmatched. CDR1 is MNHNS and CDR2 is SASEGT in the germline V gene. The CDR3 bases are TGTGCCAGCAGTGACCCCTACGACAGGGTTGTTGGAAACACCATATATTTT. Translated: CASSDPYDRVVGNTIYF.

The CDR3 coding sequence is TGCAGCGTGCACATACTAGCGGGAGTTTCAGAGACCCAGTACTTC. This sequence encodes CSVHILAGVSETQYF. This chain connects TRBV29-1 to TRBJ2-5; 11 nucleotides match TRBD2. The germline V gene encodes CDR1 SQVTM and CDR2 ANQGSEA. J was trimmed by 4 bases and V by 6 bases; bases with no gene match: 10. This CDR3 is 15 amino acids long.

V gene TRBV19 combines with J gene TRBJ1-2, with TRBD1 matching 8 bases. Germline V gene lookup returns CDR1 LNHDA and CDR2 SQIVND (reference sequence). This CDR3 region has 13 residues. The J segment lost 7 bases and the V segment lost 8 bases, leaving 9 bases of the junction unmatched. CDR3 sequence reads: CASYQGASRGYTF. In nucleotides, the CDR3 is TGTGCCAGTTATCAGGGGGCGAGCCGTGGCTACACCTTC.

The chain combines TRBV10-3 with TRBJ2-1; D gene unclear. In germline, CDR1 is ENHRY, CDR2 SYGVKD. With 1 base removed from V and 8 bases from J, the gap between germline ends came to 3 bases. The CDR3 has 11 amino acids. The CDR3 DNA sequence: TGTGCCATCAGTGAGTTGCATGAGCAGTTCTTC. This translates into CAISELHEQFF.

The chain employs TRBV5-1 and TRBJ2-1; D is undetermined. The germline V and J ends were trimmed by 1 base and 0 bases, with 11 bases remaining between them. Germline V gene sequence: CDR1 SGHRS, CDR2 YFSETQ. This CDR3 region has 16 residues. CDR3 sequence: CASSLLLPSSYNEQFF. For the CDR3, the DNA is TGCGCCAGCAGCTTGTTACTCCCGAGCTCCTACAATGAGCAGTTCTTC. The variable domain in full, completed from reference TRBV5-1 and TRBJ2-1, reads KAGVTQTPRYLIKTRGQQVTLSCSPISGHRSVSWYQQTPGQGLQFLFEYFSETQRNKGNFPGRFSGRQFSNSRSEMNVSTLELGDSALYLCASSLLLPSSYNEQFFGPGTRLTVL.

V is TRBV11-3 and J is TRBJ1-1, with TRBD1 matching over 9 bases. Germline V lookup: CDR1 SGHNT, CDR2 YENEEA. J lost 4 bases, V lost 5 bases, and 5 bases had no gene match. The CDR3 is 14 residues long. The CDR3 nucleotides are TGTGCCAGCAGCCCGACAGGGGGAAGCACTGAAGCTTTCTTT. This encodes CASSPTGGSTEAFF.

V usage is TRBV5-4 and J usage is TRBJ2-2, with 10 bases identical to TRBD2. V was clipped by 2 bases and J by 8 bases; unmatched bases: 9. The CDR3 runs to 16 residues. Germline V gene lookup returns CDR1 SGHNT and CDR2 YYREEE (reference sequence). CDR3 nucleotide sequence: TGTGCCAGCAGCTTTCCTCTAGCGGGAGCGGTAGGGGAGCTGTTTTTT. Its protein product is CASSFPLAGAVGELFF.

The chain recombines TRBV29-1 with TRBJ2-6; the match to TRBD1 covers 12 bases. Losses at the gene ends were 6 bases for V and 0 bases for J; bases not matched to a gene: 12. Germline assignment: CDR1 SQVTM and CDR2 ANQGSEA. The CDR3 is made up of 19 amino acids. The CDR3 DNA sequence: TGCAGCGTCATCAAGGGACAGGGGGCGGTTGGCTCTGGGGCCAACGTCCTGACTTTC. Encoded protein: CSVIKGQGAVGSGANVLTF.

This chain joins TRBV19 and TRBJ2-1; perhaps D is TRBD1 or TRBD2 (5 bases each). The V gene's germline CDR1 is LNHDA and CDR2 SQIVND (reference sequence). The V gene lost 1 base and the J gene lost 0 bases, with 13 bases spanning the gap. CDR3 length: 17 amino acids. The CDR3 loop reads CASSIAPGRGSYNEQFF. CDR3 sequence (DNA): TGTGCCAGTAGTATAGCCCCGGGGCGTGGCTCCTACAATGAGCAGTTCTTC.

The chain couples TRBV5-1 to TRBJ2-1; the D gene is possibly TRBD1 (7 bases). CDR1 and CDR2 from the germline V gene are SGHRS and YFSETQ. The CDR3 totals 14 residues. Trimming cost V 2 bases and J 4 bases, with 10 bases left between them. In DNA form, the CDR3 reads TGCGCCAGCAGCTTCCAGGGGGGATACAATGAGCAGTTCTTC. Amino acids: CASSFQGGYNEQFF. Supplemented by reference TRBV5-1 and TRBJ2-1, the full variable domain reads KAGVTQTPRYLIKTRGQQVTLSCSPISGHRSVSWYQQTPGQGLQFLFEYFSETQRNKGNFPGRFSGRQFSNSRSEMNVSTLELGDSALYLCASSFQGGYNEQFFGPGTRLTVL.

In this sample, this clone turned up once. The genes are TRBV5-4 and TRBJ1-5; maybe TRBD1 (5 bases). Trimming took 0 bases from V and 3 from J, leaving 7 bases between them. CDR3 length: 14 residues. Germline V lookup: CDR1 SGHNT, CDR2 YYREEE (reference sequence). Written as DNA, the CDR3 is TGTGCCAGCAGCTTGGGGGGCAACAATCAGCCCCAGCATTTT. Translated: CASSLGGNNQPQHF.

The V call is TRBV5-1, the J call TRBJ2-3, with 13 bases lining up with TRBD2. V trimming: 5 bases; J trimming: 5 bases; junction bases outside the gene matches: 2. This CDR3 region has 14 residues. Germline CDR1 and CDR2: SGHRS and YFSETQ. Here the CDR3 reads CASRGLAGVDTQYF. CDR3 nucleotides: TGCGCCAGCAGAGGACTAGCGGGAGTAGATACGCAGTATTTT. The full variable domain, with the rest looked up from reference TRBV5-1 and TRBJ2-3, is KAGVTQTPRYLIKTRGQQVTLSCSPISGHRSVSWYQQTPGQGLQFLFEYFSETQRNKGNFPGRFSGRQFSNSRSEMNVSTLELGDSALYLCASRGLAGVDTQYFGPGTRLTVL.

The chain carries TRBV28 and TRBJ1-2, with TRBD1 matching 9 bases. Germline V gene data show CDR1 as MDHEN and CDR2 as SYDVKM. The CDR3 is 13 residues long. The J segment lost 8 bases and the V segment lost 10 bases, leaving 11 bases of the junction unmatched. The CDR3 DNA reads TGTGCCACCACAGGGGGCGATAAAAGGGGCTACACCTTC. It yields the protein CATTGGDKRGYTF.

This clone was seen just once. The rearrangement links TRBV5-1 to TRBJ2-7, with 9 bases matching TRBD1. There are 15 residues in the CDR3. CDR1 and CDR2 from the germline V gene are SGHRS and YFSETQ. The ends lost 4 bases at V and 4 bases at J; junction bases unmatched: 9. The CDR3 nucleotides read TGCGCCAGCAGCCCGGCGACAGGGGGTACTTACGAGCAGTACTTC. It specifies CASSPATGGTYEQYF.

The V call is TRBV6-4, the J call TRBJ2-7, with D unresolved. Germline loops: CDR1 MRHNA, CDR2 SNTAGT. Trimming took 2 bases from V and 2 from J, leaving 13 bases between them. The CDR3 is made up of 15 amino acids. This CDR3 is CASSDTRRRPYEQYF. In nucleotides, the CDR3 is TGTGCCAGCAGTGACACCAGACGCCGGCCCTACGAGCAGTACTTC.

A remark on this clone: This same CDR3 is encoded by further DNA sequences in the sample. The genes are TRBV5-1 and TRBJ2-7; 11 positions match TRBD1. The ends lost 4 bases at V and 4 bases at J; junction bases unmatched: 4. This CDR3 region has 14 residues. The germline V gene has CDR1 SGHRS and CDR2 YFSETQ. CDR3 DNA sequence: TGCGCCAGCAGCCGGACAGGGGGCGGGTACGAGCAGTACTTC. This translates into CASSRTGGGYEQYF.

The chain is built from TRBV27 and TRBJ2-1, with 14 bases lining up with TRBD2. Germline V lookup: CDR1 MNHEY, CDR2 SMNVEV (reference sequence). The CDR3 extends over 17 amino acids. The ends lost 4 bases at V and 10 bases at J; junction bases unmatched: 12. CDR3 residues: CASSSPPGLAGAGEQFF. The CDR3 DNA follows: TGTGCCAGCAGTTCTCCACCGGGACTAGCGGGAGCTGGCGAGCAGTTCTTC.

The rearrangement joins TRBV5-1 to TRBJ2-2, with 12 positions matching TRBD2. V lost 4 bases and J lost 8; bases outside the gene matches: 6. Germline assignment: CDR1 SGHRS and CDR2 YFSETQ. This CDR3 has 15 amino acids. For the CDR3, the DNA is TGCGCCAGCAGCCCGCGGACTAGCGGGACGGGGGAGCTGTTTTTT. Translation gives CASSPRTSGTGELFF.

CDR3 protein: CAWSVSSANEKLFF. CDR3 in DNA: TGTGCCTGGAGTGTATCATCCGCTAATGAAAAACTGTTTTTT. The rearrangement uses TRBV30 and TRBJ1-4; D is unresolved. CDR3 length: 14 amino acids. Germline assignment: CDR1 GTSNPN and CDR2 SVGIG (reference sequence). Trimming removed 0 bases at V and 3 bases at J, with 8 bases between. Full variable domain (missing parts from reference TRBV30 and TRBJ1-4): SQTIHQWPATLVQPVGSPLSLECTVEGTSNPNLYWYRQAAGRGLQLLFYSVGIGQISSEVPQNLSASRPQDRQFILSSKKLLLSDSGFYLCAWSVSSANEKLFFGSGTQLSVL.

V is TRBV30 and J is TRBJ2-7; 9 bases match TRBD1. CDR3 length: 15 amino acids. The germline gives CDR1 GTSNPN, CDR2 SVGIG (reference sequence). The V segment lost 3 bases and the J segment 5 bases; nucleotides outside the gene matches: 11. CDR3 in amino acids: CAWRVFGTGFHEQYF. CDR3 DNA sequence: TGTGCCTGGAGAGTATTTGGGACAGGGTTTCACGAGCAGTACTTC.

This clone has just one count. The CDR3 DNA follows: TGTGCCAGCAGTTACTCGAGGGGGGTAGGAAACATTCAGTACTTC. This encodes CASSYSRGVGNIQYF. This rearrangement joins TRBV6-5 to TRBJ2-4; TRBD1 or TRBD2 may be the D gene (6 bases each). Trimming took 0 bases from V and 6 from J, leaving 12 bases between them. This CDR3 has 15 residues. Germline V gives CDR1 MNHEY, CDR2 SVGAGI.